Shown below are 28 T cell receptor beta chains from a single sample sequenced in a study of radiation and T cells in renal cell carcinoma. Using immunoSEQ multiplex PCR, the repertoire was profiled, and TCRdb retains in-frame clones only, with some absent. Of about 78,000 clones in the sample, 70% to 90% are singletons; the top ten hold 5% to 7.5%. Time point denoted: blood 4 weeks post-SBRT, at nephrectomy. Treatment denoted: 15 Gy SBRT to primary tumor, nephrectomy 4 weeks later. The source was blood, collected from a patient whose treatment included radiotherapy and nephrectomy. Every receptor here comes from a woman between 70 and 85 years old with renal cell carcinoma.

CDR3 sequence: CASSRGRGVGGNTIYF. The CDR3 DNA reads TGTGCCAGCAGTAGAGGACGGGGGGTAGGAGGAAACACCATATATTTT. V is TRBV6-6 and J is TRBJ1-3; tentative D call: TRBD1 (5 bases). The germline CDR1 and CDR2 sequences are MNHNY and SVGAGI (reference sequence). V was clipped by 5 bases and J by 4 bases, with 18 bases between them. The CDR3 sequence is 16 residues long.

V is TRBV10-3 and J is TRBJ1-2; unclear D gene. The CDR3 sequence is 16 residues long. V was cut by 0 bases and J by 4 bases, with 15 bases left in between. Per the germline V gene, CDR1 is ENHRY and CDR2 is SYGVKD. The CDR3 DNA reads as TGTGCCATCAGTGAGTCGACTCGGGCAGCACCCTATGGCTACACCTTC. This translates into CAISESTRAAPYGYTF.

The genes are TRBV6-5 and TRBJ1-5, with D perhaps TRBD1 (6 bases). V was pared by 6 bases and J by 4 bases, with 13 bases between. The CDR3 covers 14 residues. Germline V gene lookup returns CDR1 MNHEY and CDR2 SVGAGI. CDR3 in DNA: TGTGCCAGCAGCCGACAGGCGGTTAATCAGCCCCAGCATTTT. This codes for CASSRQAVNQPQHF.

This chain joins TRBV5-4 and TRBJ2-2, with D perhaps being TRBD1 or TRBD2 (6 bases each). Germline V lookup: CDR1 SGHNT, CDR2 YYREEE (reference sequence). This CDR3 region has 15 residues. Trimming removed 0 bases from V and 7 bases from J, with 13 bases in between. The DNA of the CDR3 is TGTGCCAGCAGCTTGGTTTCCGGGGGCGGCGGGGAGCTGTTTTTT. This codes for CASSLVSGGGGELFF.

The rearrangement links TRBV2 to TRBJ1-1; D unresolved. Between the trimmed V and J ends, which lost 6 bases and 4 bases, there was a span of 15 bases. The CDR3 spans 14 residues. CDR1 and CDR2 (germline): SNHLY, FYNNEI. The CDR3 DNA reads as TGTGCCAGCAGGAGACATGGTAAGAGCACTGAAGCTTTCTTT. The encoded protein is CASRRHGKSTEAFF. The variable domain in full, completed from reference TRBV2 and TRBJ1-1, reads EPEVTQTPSHQVTQMGQEVILRCVPISNHLYFYWYRQILGQKVEFLVSFYNNEISEKSEIFDDQFSVERPDGSNFTLKIRSTKLEDSAMYFCASRRHGKSTEAFFGQGTRLTVV.

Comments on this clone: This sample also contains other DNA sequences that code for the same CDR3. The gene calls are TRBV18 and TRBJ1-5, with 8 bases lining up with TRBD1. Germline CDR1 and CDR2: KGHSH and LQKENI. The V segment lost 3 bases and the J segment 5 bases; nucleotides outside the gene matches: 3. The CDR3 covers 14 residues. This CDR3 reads CASSPLTGDQPQHF. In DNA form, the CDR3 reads TGTGCCAGCTCACCCCTGACAGGGGATCAGCCCCAGCATTTT.

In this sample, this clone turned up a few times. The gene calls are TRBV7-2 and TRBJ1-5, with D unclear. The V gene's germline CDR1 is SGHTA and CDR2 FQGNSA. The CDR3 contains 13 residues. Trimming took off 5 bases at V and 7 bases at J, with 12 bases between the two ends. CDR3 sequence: CASSPRRGQPQHF. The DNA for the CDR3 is TGTGCCAGCAGCCCCCGACGGGGACAGCCCCAGCATTTT.

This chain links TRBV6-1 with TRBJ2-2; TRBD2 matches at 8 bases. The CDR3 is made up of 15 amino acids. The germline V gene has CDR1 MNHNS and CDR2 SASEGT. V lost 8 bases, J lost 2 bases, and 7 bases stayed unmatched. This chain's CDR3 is CASVKAGVNTGELFF. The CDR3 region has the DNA TGTGCCAGCGTAAAAGCGGGGGTAAACACCGGGGAGCTGTTTTTT.

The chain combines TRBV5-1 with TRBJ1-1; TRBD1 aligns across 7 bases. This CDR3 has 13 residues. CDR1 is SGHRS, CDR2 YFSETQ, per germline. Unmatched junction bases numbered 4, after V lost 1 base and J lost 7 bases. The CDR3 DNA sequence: TGCGCCAGCAGCTTGAGACAGGGAATTGAAGCTTTCTTT. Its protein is CASSLRQGIEAFF.

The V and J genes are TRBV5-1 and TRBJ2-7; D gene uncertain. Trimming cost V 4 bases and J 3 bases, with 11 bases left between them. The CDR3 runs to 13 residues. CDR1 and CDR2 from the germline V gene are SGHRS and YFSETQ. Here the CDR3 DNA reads TGCGCCAGCAGCCACTCTCCTAACTACGAGCAGTACTTC. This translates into CASSHSPNYEQYF. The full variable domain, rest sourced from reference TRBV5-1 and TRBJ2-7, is KAGVTQTPRYLIKTRGQQVTLSCSPISGHRSVSWYQQTPGQGLQFLFEYFSETQRNKGNFPGRFSGRQFSNSRSEMNVSTLELGDSALYLCASSHSPNYEQYFGPGTRLTVT.

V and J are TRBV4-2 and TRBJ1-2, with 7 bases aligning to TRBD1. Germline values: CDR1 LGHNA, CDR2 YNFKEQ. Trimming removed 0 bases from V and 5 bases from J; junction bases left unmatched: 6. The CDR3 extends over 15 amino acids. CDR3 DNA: TGTGCCAGCAGCCAAGATGGAAGGGGGCAATATGGCTACACCTTC. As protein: CASSQDGRGQYGYTF.

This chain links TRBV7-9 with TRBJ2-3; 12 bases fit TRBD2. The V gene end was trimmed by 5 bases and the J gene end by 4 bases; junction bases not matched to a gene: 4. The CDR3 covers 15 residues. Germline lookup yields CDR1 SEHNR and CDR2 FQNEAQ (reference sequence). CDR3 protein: CASSPGTSGSDTQYF. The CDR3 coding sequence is TGTGCCAGCAGCCCCGGGACTAGCGGGTCAGATACGCAGTATTTT.

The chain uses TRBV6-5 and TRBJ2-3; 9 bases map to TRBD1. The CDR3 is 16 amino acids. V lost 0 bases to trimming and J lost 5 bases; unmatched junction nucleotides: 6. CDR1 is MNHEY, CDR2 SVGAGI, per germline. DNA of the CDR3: TGTGCCAGCAGTTACTCGGGACAGGGAGCCCGAGATACGCAGTATTTT. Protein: CASSYSGQGARDTQYF.

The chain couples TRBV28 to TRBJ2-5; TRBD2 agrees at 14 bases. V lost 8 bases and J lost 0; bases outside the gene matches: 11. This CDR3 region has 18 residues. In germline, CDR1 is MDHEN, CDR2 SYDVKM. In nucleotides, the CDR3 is TGTGCCAGCCGACTCCCGGGACTAGCGGGGGAAAACCAAGAGACCCAGTACTTC. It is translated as CASRLPGLAGENQETQYF.

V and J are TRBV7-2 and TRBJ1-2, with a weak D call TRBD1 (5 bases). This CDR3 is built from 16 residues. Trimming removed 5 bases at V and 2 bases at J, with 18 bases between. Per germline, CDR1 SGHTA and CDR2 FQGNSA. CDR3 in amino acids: CASSHITGTPNYGYTF. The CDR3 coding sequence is TGTGCCAGCAGCCACATAACCGGGACCCCCAACTATGGCTACACCTTC.

CDR3: CASSLRPANTGELFF. The DNA of the CDR3 is TGTGCCAGCAGTTTACGGCCTGCGAACACCGGGGAGCTGTTTTTT. The V and J genes are TRBV27 and TRBJ2-2; D call uncertain. There are 15 residues in the CDR3. Germline V gives CDR1 MNHEY, CDR2 SMNVEV (reference sequence). The germline V and J ends were trimmed by 2 bases and 0 bases, with 7 bases remaining between them.

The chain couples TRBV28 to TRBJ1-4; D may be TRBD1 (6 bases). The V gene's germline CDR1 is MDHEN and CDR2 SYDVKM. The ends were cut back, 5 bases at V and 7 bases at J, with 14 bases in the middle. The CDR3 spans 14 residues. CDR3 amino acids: CASSQGGSAEKLFF. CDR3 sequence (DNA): TGTGCCAGCAGTCAAGGGGGGTCGGCTGAAAAACTGTTTTTT.

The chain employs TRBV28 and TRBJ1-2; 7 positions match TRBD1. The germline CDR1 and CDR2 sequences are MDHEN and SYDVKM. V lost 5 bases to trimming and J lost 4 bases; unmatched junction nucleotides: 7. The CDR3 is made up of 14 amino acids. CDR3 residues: CASSLQGTPYGYTF. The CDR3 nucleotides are TGTGCCAGCAGTCTACAGGGGACCCCCTATGGCTACACCTTC.

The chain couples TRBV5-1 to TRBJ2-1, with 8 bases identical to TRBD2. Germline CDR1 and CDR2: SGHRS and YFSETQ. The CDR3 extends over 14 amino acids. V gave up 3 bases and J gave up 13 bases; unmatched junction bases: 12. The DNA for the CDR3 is TGCGCCAGCAGCTCCGCTGGACTAGCAGAATCCCAGTTCTTC. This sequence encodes CASSSAGLAESQFF.

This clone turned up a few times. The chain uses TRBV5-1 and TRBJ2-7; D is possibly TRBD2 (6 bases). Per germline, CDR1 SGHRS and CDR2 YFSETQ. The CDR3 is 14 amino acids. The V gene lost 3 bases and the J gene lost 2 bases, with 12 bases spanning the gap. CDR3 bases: TGCGCCAGCAGCTCCGGGACTGGCCCCTACGAGCAGTACTTC. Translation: CASSSGTGPYEQYF.

The CDR3 nucleotides are TGTGCCTGGAGGATGGACAGCTACGAGCAGTACTTC. Translated: CAWRMDSYEQYF. The chain carries TRBV30 and TRBJ2-7; D may be TRBD1 (6 bases). Deletions cut 3 bases from V and 3 bases from J, with 9 bases between. This CDR3 has 12 residues. Germline lookup yields CDR1 GTSNPN and CDR2 SVGIG (reference sequence).

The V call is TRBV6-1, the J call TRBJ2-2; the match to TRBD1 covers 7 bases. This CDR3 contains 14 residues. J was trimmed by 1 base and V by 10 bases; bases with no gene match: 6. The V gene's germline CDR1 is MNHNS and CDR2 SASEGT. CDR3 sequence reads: CATLRDRNTGELFF. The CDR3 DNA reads TGTGCCACCCTAAGGGACAGGAACACCGGGGAGCTGTTTTTT.

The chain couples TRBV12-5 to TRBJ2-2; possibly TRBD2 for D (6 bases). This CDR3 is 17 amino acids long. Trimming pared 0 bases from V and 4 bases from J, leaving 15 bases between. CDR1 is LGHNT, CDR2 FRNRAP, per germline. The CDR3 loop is CASGLVPSSAGTGELFF. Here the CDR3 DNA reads TGTGCTAGTGGTTTGGTCCCCTCTAGCGCGGGCACCGGGGAGCTGTTTTTT.

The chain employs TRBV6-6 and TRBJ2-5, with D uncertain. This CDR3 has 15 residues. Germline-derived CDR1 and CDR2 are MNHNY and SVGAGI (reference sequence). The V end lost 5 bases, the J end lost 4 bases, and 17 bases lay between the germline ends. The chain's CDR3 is CASSPNPGRPETQYF. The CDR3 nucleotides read TGTGCCAGCAGTCCCAACCCCGGAAGGCCAGAGACCCAGTACTTC.

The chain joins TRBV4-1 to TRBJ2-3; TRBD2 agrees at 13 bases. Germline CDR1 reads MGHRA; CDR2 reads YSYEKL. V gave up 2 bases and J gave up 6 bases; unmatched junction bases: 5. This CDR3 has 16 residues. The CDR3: CASSQKLAGGPDTQYF. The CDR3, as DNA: TGCGCCAGCAGCCAAAAACTAGCGGGGGGGCCGGATACGCAGTATTTT.

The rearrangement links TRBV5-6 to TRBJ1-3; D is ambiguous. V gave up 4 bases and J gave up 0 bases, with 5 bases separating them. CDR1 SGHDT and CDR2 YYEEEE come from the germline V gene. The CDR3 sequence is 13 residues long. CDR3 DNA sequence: TGTGCCAGCAGCCGTCTCTCTGGAAACACCATATATTTT. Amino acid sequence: CASSRLSGNTIYF.

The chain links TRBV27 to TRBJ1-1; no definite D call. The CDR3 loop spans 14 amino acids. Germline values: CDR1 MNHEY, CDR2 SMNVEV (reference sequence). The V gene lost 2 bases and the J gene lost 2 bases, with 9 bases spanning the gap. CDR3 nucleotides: TGTGCCAGCAGTTTAAGGCCGCCTAACACTGAAGCTTTCTTT. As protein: CASSLRPPNTEAFF.

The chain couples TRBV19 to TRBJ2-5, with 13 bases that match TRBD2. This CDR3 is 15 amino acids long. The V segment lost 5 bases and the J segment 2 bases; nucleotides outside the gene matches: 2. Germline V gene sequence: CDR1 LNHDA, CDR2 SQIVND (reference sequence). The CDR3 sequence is CASSPGLAGQETQYF. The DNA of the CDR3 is TGTGCCAGTAGTCCGGGACTAGCGGGGCAAGAGACCCAGTACTTC.